This TCR beta chain was sequenced during a study of blood T cell repertoires in COVID-19. CDR1 SGHVS and CDR2 FNYEAQ come from the germline V gene. The V segment lost 3 bases and the J segment 4 bases; nucleotides outside the gene matches: 1. This CDR3 spans 14 amino acids. The method was immunoSEQ multiplex PCR; TCRdb's version includes in-frame clones alone and lacks a portion of them. This sample has 650,000 to 800,000 clones, with around 89% found just once. This TCR was recovered from a young woman with acute or convalescent COVID-19. The chain couples TRBV7-6 to TRBJ1-3, with 9 bases matching TRBD1. Sample: peripheral blood. The CDR3 spells CASSFGTGGNTIYF. Written as DNA, the CDR3 is TGTGCCAGCAGCTTCGGGACAGGGGGAAACACCATATATTTT.